The 28 T cell receptor beta chains in this list originate from one sample, sequenced in a study of regulatory T cells in long-lasting Graves disease. Time point specified: persistent/refractory GD, antithyroid drugs over 5 years with positive TRAb. Generation of the TCR library employed RNA extracted from PBMCs. Investigators prepared the TCR beta libraries by applying iRepertoire HTBI primers and Arm-PCR of CDR3 regions. TCRdb re-derived calls from the multiplex PCR reads in MiXCR, one entry per CDR3 protein. The sample has hundreds of thousands of distinct CDR3 sequences; roughly 20% are singletons. Here the sequenced sample was peripheral blood mononuclear cells (PBMCs), taken when the disease was refractory, from a patient treated with antithyroid drugs. These receptors came from a female donor with Graves disease.

The chain has TRBV29-1 and TRBJ2-1; TRBD1 is a possible D gene (6 bases). The germline V gene has CDR1 SQVTM and CDR2 ANQGSEA. Trimming left V 3 bases short and J 0 bases short, with 21 bases between. The CDR3 totals 18 residues. Written as DNA, the CDR3 is TGCAGCGTTGAGTCTACAGAGGGGGACGGCGGCTCCTACAATGAGCAGTTCTTC. Encoded protein: CSVESTEGDGGSYNEQFF.

This clonotype was detected only a few times. This sequence joins TRBV7-9 and TRBJ2-1; 13 bases match TRBD2. The CDR3 is made up of 16 amino acids. J gave up 9 bases and V 2 bases, and 7 bases lay outside the gene matches. Germline V gene sequence: CDR1 SEHNR, CDR2 FQNEAQ (reference sequence). CDR3 region: CASSLPLLAGGAEQFF. CDR3 DNA sequence: TGTGCCAGCAGCTTACCCCTACTAGCGGGAGGGGCTGAGCAGTTCTTC.

This chain joins TRBV20-1 and TRBJ2-3; 12 bases are a match to TRBD1. Trimming removed 3 bases from V and 0 bases from J; junction bases left unmatched: 7. The CDR3 sequence is 17 residues long. CDR1 DFQATT and CDR2 SNEGSKA come from the germline V gene (reference sequence). The CDR3 nucleotides are TGCAGTGCTAGCCAAGGGACAGGGGGCATTAGCACAGATACGCAGTATTTT. This translates into CSASQGTGGISTDTQYF.

This chain uses TRBV20-1 with TRBJ1-5; D is undetermined. Per germline, CDR1 DFQATT and CDR2 SNEGSKA (reference sequence). The V and J ends lost 4 bases and 3 bases respectively, with 19 bases between them. The CDR3 has 16 residues. CDR3 loop: CSATSGPLTPNQPQHF. CDR3 in DNA: TGCAGTGCTACCTCCGGACCCCTGACCCCCAATCAGCCCCAGCATTTT.

This clonotype was counted a few times. This sequence joins TRBV30 and TRBJ1-1; D remains ambiguous. The germline gives CDR1 GTSNPN, CDR2 SVGIG (reference sequence). The CDR3 covers 12 residues. Trimming stripped 6 bases from V and 0 bases from J, with 8 bases between. CDR3 in amino acids: CACSKMNTEAFF. Here the CDR3 DNA reads TGTGCCTGTTCTAAGATGAACACTGAAGCTTTCTTT.

This clonotype was counted at least ten times. The genes are TRBV3-1 and TRBJ1-4; D perhaps matches TRBD1 (6 bases). The CDR3 is made up of 15 amino acids. V dropped 1 base and J dropped 1 base, with 7 bases sitting between them. Germline V gene data show CDR1 as LGHDT and CDR2 as YNNKEL (reference sequence). The CDR3 protein is CASSQGQETNEKLFF. CDR3 sequence (DNA): TGTGCCAGCAGCCAAGGACAGGAAACTAATGAAAAACTGTTTTTT.

This rearrangement joins TRBV19 to TRBJ1-1; D unresolved. This CDR3 region has 13 residues. The ends were cut back, 4 bases at V and 0 bases at J, with 6 bases in the middle. In germline, CDR1 is LNHDA, CDR2 SQIVND (reference sequence). The CDR3 reads CASSTYVNTEAFF. CDR3 in DNA: TGTGCCAGTAGTACGTATGTGAACACTGAAGCTTTCTTT.

This clonotype was seen ten or more times. The chain combines TRBV28 with TRBJ2-7; D unclear. This CDR3 is 13 amino acids long. Germline values: CDR1 MDHEN, CDR2 SYDVKM. Between the trimmed V and J ends, which lost 5 bases and 1 base, there was a span of 9 bases. In DNA form, the CDR3 reads TGTGCCAGCAGTAGAAGCCCTTCCTACGAGCAGTACTTC. Residues: CASSRSPSYEQYF.

The chain links TRBV6-4 to TRBJ2-7; D perhaps matches TRBD2 (6 bases). From germline, CDR1 is MRHNA and CDR2 SNTAGT. The CDR3 covers 14 residues. Trimming removed 0 bases at V and 3 bases at J, with 9 bases between. CDR3 amino acids: CASSDSFSGYEQYF. The CDR3 nucleotides are TGTGCCAGCAGTGACTCGTTTAGCGGCTACGAGCAGTACTTC.

This clonotype came up a few times. The V gene is TRBV7-9, the J gene TRBJ2-5; 14 bases match TRBD2. The trim removed 2 bases at V and 1 base at J, leaving 3 bases unmatched. This CDR3 spans 17 amino acids. Germline V gives CDR1 SEHNR, CDR2 FQNEAQ (reference sequence). This CDR3 is CASSLQTSGRAQETQYF. As DNA, the CDR3 is TGTGCCAGCAGCTTACAGACTAGCGGGAGGGCCCAAGAGACCCAGTACTTC. Variable domain in full (rest from reference TRBV7-9 and TRBJ2-5): DTGVSQNPRHKITKRGQNVTFRCDPISEHNRLYWYRQTLGQGPEFLTYFQNEAQLEKSRLLSDRFSAERPKGSFSTLEIQRTEQGDSAMYLCASSLQTSGRAQETQYFGPGTRLLVL.

The genes are TRBV20-1 and TRBJ1-5, with TRBD1 matching 10 bases. Looked up from germline, CDR1 is DFQATT and CDR2 is SNEGSKA (reference sequence). Losses at the gene ends were 5 bases for V and 8 bases for J; bases not matched to a gene: 12. The CDR3 extends over 15 amino acids. CDR3 sequence: CSAATGTGDIEPQHF. The CDR3 region has the DNA TGCAGTGCTGCAACCGGGACAGGGGACATCGAGCCCCAGCATTTT.

This clonotype was seen many times. The chain's CDR3 is CASSRPSGTFGVLAKNIQYF. The CDR3 nucleotides are TGTGCCAGCAGCAGGCCTTCTGGCACCTTTGGGGTGCTAGCCAAAAACATTCAGTACTTC. This chain uses TRBV12-3 or TRBV12-4 with TRBJ2-4; D is unclear. CDR3 length: 20 amino acids. V shed 6 bases and J shed 0 bases, with 27 bases lying between them.

This clonotype was counted a few times. The rearrangement links TRBV7-9 to TRBJ2-7; perhaps TRBD1 as D (6 bases). The ends were cut back, 3 bases at V and 3 bases at J, with 18 bases in the middle. Looked up from germline, CDR1 is SEHNR and CDR2 is FQNEAQ (reference sequence). The CDR3 is made up of 16 amino acids. Written as DNA, the CDR3 is TGTGCCAGCAGCTTTCCCCTCCGGGACACAGACTACGAGCAGTACTTC. Translated: CASSFPLRDTDYEQYF.

This clonotype was recorded at least ten times. This chain joins TRBV20-1 and TRBJ2-5; D unresolved. The CDR3 is made up of 12 amino acids. V shed 0 bases and J shed 2 bases, with 4 bases lying between them. Germline-derived CDR1 and CDR2 are DFQATT and SNEGSKA (reference sequence). Here the CDR3 DNA reads TGCAGTGCTAGAGATCGTCAAGAGACCCAGTACTTC. Amino acids: CSARDRQETQYF.

The chain uses TRBV7-2 and TRBJ2-1; TRBD2 aligns across 8 bases. The junction had 10 bases not matched to a gene; V was cut back by 5 bases and J by 7 bases. The germline V gene has CDR1 SGHTA and CDR2 FQGNSA. The CDR3 is 15 residues long. The CDR3 coding sequence is TGTGCCAGCAGCCCCGGACTAGCTCGAGGGAATGAGCAGTTCTTC. It yields the protein CASSPGLARGNEQFF. The full variable domain, in which reference TRBV7-2 and TRBJ2-1 provide the parts outside the CDR3, is GAGVSQSPSNKVTEKGKDVELRCDPISGHTALYWYRQSLGQGLEFLIYFQGNSAPDKSGLPSDRFSAERTGGSVSTLTIQRTQQEDSAVYLCASSPGLARGNEQFFGPGTRLTVL.

The rearrangement links TRBV7-2 to TRBJ2-3; TRBD1 matches at 9 bases. This CDR3 spans 19 amino acids. CDR1 and CDR2 from the germline V gene are SGHTA and FQGNSA. V lost 3 bases, J lost 2 bases, and 15 bases stayed unmatched. CDR3 coding DNA: TGTGCCAGCAGCTTTCGGGCCGGACAGGGGCGAGTTATCACAGATACGCAGTATTTT. Translated: CASSFRAGQGRVITDTQYF.

This clonotype was counted at least ten times. This chain uses TRBV12-3 or TRBV12-4 with TRBJ2-5; weak D call: TRBD2 (6 bases). The CDR3 spans 16 residues. Trimming removed 3 bases from V and 0 bases from J, with 14 bases in between. CDR3 nucleotides: TGTGCCAGCAGTTTCCGACGCGGGACTTACCAAGAGACCCAGTACTTC. This codes for CASSFRRGTYQETQYF.

This clonotype occurred many times. This rearrangement joins TRBV5-1 to TRBJ2-7; D is unclear. V was cut by 0 bases and J by 5 bases, with 12 bases left in between. CDR3 length: 14 residues. In germline, CDR1 is SGHRS, CDR2 YFSETQ. CDR3 nucleotides: TGCGCCAGCAGCTTGGTCTTGGGGATCGACGAGCAGTACTTC. This gives the protein CASSLVLGIDEQYF.

Ten or more counts support this clonotype. The CDR3 sequence: CASSPPGVAKNIQYF. The CDR3 nucleotides are TGTGCCAGCAGCCCCCCAGGGGTTGCCAAAAACATTCAGTACTTC. The V gene is TRBV27, the J gene TRBJ2-4; a possible D gene is TRBD1 (6 bases). Trimming cost V 6 bases and J 1 base, with 13 bases left between them. The length of the CDR3 is 15 residues. Germline loops: CDR1 MNHEY, CDR2 SMNVEV (reference sequence).

The J gene is TRBJ2-7, the V gene TRBV20-1, with D uncertain. V was pared by 1 base and J by 3 bases, with 10 bases between. The CDR3 spans 13 residues. In germline, CDR1 is DFQATT, CDR2 SNEGSKA (reference sequence). The CDR3 sequence is CSARAPQVYEQYF. CDR3 DNA: TGCAGTGCTAGAGCCCCCCAGGTCTACGAGCAGTACTTC.

This clonotype showed up just a few times. The chain uses TRBV5-1 and TRBJ2-7; 10 nucleotides match TRBD2. Unmatched junction bases numbered 9, after V lost 4 bases and J lost 2 bases. The CDR3 loop spans 16 amino acids. CDR1 SGHRS and CDR2 YFSETQ come from the germline V gene. The CDR3 reads CASSPTSSGGPYEQYF. The CDR3 DNA follows: TGCGCCAGCAGCCCTACCTCTAGCGGGGGCCCCTACGAGCAGTACTTC.

This clonotype was seen at least ten times. The J gene is TRBJ2-7, the V gene TRBV3-1; D not resolved. Germline loops: CDR1 LGHDT, CDR2 YNNKEL (reference sequence). V was clipped by 1 base and J by 0 bases, with 10 bases between them. The CDR3 loop spans 15 amino acids. This CDR3 reads CASSQGRSSSYEQYF. In DNA form, the CDR3 reads TGTGCCAGCAGCCAAGGTCGGTCGAGCTCCTACGAGCAGTACTTC.

The genes are TRBV14 and TRBJ2-3, with 7 positions matching TRBD2. The CDR3 has 16 residues. CDR1 and CDR2 from the germline V gene are SGHDN and FVKESK. The V gene end was trimmed by 4 bases and the J gene end by 3 bases; junction bases not matched to a gene: 10. Written as DNA, the CDR3 is TGTGCCAGCAGCCCCCTAGGCGGGAGAGTAACAGATACGCAGTATTTT. This encodes CASSPLGGRVTDTQYF.

This clonotype was picked up many times. The chain's CDR3 is CSATTGRNSPLHF. The DNA of the CDR3 is TGCAGTGCCACGACAGGGCGAAACTCACCCCTCCACTTT. The rearrangement links TRBV20-1 to TRBJ1-6, with 7 nucleotides matching TRBD1. The germline CDR1 and CDR2 sequences are DFQATT and SNEGSKA (reference sequence). With 6 bases clipped from V and 10 bases from J, the junction kept 9 bases outside the gene matches. The CDR3 is 13 residues long.

This sequence joins TRBV27 and TRBJ2-7; 10 positions match TRBD2. Germline values: CDR1 MNHEY, CDR2 SMNVEV (reference sequence). The CDR3 runs to 15 residues. The V gene end was trimmed by 4 bases and the J gene end by 4 bases; junction bases not matched to a gene: 7. The CDR3 DNA sequence: TGTGCCAGCAGTTCCAAGGGACTAGCGCGATACGAGCAGTACTTC. This encodes CASSSKGLARYEQYF.

The gene calls are TRBV28 and TRBJ2-7, with D possibly called TRBD1 or TRBD2 (5 bases each). The V end was cut by 3 bases, the J end by 4 bases, with 16 bases between. The CDR3 contains 15 residues. Germline values: CDR1 MDHEN, CDR2 SYDVKM. The DNA for the CDR3 is TGTGCCAGCAGTTTTCCGGGAACAGGCGTATACGAGCAGTACTTC. Amino acid sequence: CASSFPGTGVYEQYF.

This clonotype was seen a few times. Here the CDR3 DNA reads TGTGCCAGCAGCCAATTTAGCGGGGTCGAGACCCAGTACTTC. This gives the protein CASSQFSGVETQYF. The chain links TRBV7-9 to TRBJ2-5; 8 bases are a match to TRBD2. The CDR3 length is 14 residues. Germline CDR1 is SEHNR and CDR2 is FQNEAQ (reference sequence). Trimming removed 5 bases from V and 5 bases from J; junction bases left unmatched: 7.

The chain employs TRBV7-2 and TRBJ2-2, with D maybe TRBD1 (6 bases). Looked up from germline, CDR1 is SGHTA and CDR2 is FQGNSA. This CDR3 spans 15 amino acids. V lost 4 bases, J lost 5 bases, and 14 bases lay in between. CDR3 DNA: TGTGCCAGCAGCTCGGTCGGGACACCGACCGGGGAGCTGTTTTTT. Its translation is CASSSVGTPTGELFF.